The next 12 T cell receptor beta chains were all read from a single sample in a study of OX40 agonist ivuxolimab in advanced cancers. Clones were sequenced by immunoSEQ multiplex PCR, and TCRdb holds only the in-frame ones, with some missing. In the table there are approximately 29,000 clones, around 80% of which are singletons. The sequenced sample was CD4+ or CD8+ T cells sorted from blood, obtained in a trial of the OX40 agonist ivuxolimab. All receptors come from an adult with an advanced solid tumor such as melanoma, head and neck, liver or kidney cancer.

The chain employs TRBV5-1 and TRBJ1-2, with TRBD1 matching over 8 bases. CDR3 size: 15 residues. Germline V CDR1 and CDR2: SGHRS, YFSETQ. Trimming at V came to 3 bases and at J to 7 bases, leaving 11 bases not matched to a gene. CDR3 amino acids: CASSSTTGAGGGYTF. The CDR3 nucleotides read TGCGCCAGCAGCTCCACGACAGGGGCAGGAGGTGGCTACACCTTC.

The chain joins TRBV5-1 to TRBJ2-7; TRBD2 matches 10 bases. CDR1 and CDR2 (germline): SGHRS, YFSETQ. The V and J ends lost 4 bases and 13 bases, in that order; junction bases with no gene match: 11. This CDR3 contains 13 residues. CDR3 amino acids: CASSTIAGGPRYF. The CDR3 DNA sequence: TGCGCCAGCAGCACAATAGCGGGGGGCCCTCGTTACTTC.

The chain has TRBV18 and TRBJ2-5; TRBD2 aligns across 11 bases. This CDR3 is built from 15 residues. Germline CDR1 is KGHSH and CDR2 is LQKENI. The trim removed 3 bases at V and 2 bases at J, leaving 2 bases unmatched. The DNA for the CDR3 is TGTGCCAGCTCACCCGGACTAGCGGGTCAAGAGACCCAGTACTTC. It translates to CASSPGLAGQETQYF.

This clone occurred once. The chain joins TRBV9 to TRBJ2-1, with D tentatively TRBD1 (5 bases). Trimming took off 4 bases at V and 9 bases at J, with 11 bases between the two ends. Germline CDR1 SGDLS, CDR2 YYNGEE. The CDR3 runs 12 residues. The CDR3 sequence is CASSPQGVEQFF. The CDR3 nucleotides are TGTGCCAGCAGCCCCCAGGGTGTTGAGCAGTTCTTC. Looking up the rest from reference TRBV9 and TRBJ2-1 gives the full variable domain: DSGVTQTPKHLITATGQRVTLRCSPRSGDLSVYWYQQSLDQGLQFLIQYYNGEERAKGNILERFSAQQFPDLHSELNLSSLELGDSALYFCASSPQGVEQFFGPGTRLTVL.

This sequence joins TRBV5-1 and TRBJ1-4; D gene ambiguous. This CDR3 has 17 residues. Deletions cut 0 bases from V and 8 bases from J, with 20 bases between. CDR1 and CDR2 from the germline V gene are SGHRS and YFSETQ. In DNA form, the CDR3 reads TGCGCCAGCAGCTTGGCTGAGACACCTATCGGGAGGGAAAAACTGTTTTTT. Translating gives CASSLAETPIGREKLFF.

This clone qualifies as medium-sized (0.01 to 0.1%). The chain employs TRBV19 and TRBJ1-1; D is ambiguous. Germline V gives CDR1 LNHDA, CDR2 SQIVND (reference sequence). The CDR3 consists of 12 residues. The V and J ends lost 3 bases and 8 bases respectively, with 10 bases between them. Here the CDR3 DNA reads TGTGCCAGTAGTATCAAAAGGGAAGAAGCTTTCTTT. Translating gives CASSIKREEAFF.

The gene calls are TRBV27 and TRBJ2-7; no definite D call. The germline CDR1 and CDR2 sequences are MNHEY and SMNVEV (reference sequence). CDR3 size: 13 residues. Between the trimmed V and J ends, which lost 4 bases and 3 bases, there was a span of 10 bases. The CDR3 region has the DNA TGTGCCAGCAGTTCCGGACCGTTCTACGAGCAGTACTTC. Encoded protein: CASSSGPFYEQYF.

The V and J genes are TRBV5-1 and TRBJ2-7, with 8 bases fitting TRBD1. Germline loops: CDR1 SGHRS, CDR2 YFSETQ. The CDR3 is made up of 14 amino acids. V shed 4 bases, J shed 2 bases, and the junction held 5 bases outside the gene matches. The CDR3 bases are TGCGCCAGCAGCATATCGACAGGGGCCTACGAGCAGTACTTC. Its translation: CASSISTGAYEQYF.

The CDR3 DNA follows: TGCGCCAGCAGTGAGTCGTGGGGTTCCACACGGTTTGGCTACGAGCAGTACTTC. Translating gives CASSESWGSTRFGYEQYF. The genes are TRBV10-2 and TRBJ2-7, with D uncertain. V was shortened by 0 bases and J by 3 bases, with 21 bases between the two germline ends. Germline CDR1 reads WSHSY; CDR2 reads SAAADI. The CDR3 length is 18 residues.

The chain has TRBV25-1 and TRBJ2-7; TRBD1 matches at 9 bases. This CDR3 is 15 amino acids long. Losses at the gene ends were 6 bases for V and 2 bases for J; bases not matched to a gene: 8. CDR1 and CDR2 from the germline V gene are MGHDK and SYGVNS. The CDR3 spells CASRGWGQGAYEQYF. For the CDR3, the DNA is TGTGCCAGCAGGGGCTGGGGACAGGGAGCCTACGAGCAGTACTTC.

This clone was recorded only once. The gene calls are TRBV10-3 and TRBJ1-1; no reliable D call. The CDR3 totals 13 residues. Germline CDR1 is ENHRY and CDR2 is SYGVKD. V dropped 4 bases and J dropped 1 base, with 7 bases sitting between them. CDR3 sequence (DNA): TGTGCCATCAGTGGCAGTGAGAACACTGAAGCTTTCTTT. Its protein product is CAISGSENTEAFF.

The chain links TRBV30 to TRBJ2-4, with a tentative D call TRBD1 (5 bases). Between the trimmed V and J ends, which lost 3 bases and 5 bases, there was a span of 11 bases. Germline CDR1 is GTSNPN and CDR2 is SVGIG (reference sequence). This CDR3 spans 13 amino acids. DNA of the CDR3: TGTGCCTGGAGGAGGCAGGGTGAAAACATTCAGTACTTC. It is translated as CAWRRQGENIQYF.